Detailed here is one T cell receptor (beta chain). Its target is not known. This specimen comes from a study of T cell responses to AZD1222 COVID-19 vaccine. General study findings and limits: Samples come after the peak T cell response, not at day 14. Nearly half of spike-specific TCRs reportedly go after variant regions that carry no mutations. Compared with day 0, the breadth and depth of the Spike-specific TCR repertoire rose significantly after two doses of AZD1222. A mostly white British donor set with more females was recruited, and clonal diversity was possibly underestimated.

Repertoires were generated with immunoSEQ multiplex PCR, while TCRdb's copy carries only in-frame clones and drops some. The top ten hold 3.1% of the sample, which has about 130,000 clones, approximately 93% seen once. This TCR came from an adult in good health. This specimen consisted of peripheral blood, obtained on day 0 of AZD1222 vaccination.

In nucleotides, the CDR3 is TGTGCCAGTAGTAGACTAGCGGGGGTGGGGAATGAGCAGTTCTTC. Amino acid sequence: CASSRLAGVGNEQFF. V is TRBV19 and J is TRBJ2-1, with 12 bases matching TRBD2. V was pared by 4 bases and J by 7 bases, with 5 bases of the junction left unmatched. The CDR3 is 15 amino acids. The germline V gene encodes CDR1 LNHDA and CDR2 SQIVND (reference sequence).